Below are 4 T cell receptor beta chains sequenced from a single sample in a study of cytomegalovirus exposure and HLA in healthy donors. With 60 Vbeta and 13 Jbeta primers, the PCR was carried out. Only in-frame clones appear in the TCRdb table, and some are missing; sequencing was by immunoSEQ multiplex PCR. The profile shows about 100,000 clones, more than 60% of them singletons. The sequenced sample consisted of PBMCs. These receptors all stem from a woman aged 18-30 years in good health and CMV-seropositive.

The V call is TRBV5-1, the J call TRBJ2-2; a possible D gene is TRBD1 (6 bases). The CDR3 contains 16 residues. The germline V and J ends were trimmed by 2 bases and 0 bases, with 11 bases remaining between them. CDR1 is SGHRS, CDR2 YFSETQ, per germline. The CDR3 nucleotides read TGCGCCAGCAGCTTCGACAGGACCTCGAACACCGGGGAGCTGTTTTTT. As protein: CASSFDRTSNTGELFF.

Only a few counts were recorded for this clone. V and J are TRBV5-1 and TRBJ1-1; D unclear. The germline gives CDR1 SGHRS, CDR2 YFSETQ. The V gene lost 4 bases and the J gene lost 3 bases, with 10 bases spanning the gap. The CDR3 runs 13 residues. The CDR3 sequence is CASSAEEDTEAFF. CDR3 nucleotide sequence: TGCGCCAGCAGCGCGGAAGAGGACACTGAAGCTTTCTTT.

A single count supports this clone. The CDR3 here is CASTGNTLWGYTF. The CDR3 bases are TGTGCCAGCACAGGGAACACTCTTTGGGGCTACACCTTC. The rearrangement links TRBV11-2 to TRBJ1-2, with D possibly matching TRBD1 (5 bases). Germline V gene sequence: CDR1 SGHAT, CDR2 FQNNGV. The CDR3 is 13 amino acids. V was cut by 7 bases and J by 8 bases, with 17 bases left in between.

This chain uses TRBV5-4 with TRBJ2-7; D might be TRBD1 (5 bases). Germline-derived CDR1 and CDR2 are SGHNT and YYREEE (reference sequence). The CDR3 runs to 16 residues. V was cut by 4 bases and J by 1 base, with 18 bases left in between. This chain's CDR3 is CASSPDQGRGSYEQYF. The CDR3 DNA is TGTGCCAGCAGCCCGGACCAGGGTAGAGGATCCTACGAGCAGTACTTC.